The 15 T cell receptor beta chains presented below share a single source sample, sequenced in a study of T cells after yellow fever vaccination (dated by TCRdb to about 2019). In the paper's terms, the treatment or condition label means: live attenuated yellow fever vaccine strain. Library preparation used 5' RACE. TCRdb lists the instrument as Illumina HiSeq 2500. In-frame beta chains were kept once TCRdb had trimmed the public reads at Q25 with fastp and called clones with MiXCR. Every CDR3 protein is listed once, alongside the most common genes and DNA of its rows. This sample is represented by 610,000 or so distinct CDR3 sequences; about 12% of them were singletons. Jointly, the top ten make up just under 15% of the sample. Sequencing was performed on PBMCs, taken on the day of the yellow fever booster vaccination. These receptors originate from a man younger than 40 who received the YFV17D yellow fever vaccine.

This clonotype was detected a few times. The rearrangement uses TRBV5-4 and TRBJ2-7, with TRBD1 as a possible D gene (6 bases). CDR1 and CDR2 (germline): SGHNT, YYREEE (reference sequence). The V and J ends lost 1 base and 0 bases respectively, with 8 bases between them. The CDR3 sequence is 14 residues long. CDR3 amino acids: CASSLNRDSYEQYF. CDR3 coding DNA: TGTGCCAGCAGCTTGAACAGGGACTCCTACGAGCAGTACTTC.

This clonotype came up a few times. The gene calls are TRBV5-1 and TRBJ2-1; 7 nucleotides match TRBD2. With V trimmed by 2 bases and J by 9 bases, 11 bases remained unmatched. The CDR3 contains 15 residues. CDR1 is SGHRS, CDR2 YFSETQ, per germline. Here the CDR3 DNA reads TGCGCCAGCAGCTTTGGCCCCCCGGGGGGTGGTGAGCAGTTCTTC. Amino acids: CASSFGPPGGGEQFF. Based on the CDR3 plus reference TRBV5-1 and TRBJ2-1, the full variable domain is KAGVTQTPRYLIKTRGQQVTLSCSPISGHRSVSWYQQTPGQGLQFLFEYFSETQRNKGNFPGRFSGRQFSNSRSEMNVSTLELGDSALYLCASSFGPPGGGEQFFGPGTRLTVL.

The chain combines TRBV7-7 with TRBJ2-2; D gene uncertain. Looked up from germline, CDR1 is SSHAT and CDR2 is FNYEAQ (reference sequence). The CDR3 totals 16 residues. V was cut by 5 bases and J by 3 bases, with 16 bases left in between. Here the CDR3 reads CASSLSRASDTGELFF. CDR3 bases: TGTGCCAGCAGCCTCTCCCGCGCTTCGGACACCGGGGAGCTGTTTTTT.

This chain links TRBV11-2 with TRBJ2-7, with D perhaps TRBD1 or TRBD2 (5 bases each). This CDR3 is built from 12 residues. The V end was cut by 5 bases, the J end by 4 bases, with 9 bases between. From germline, CDR1 is SGHAT and CDR2 FQNNGV. CDR3 in amino acids: CASSQGEYEQYF. DNA of the CDR3: TGTGCCAGCAGCCAGGGAGAATACGAGCAGTACTTC.

There are many counts of this clonotype. This sequence joins TRBV6-1 and TRBJ2-7, with D perhaps TRBD2 (6 bases). Trimming shortened V by 5 bases and J by 3 bases, and 14 bases separated the two germline ends. This CDR3 has 14 residues. The germline gives CDR1 MNHNS, CDR2 SASEGT. The CDR3 sequence is CASSPGGGFYEQYF. CDR3 in DNA: TGTGCCAGCAGTCCCGGGGGTGGGTTCTACGAGCAGTACTTC.

The chain employs TRBV10-3 and TRBJ1-2; perhaps TRBD1 as D (5 bases). The V and J ends lost 7 bases and 1 base respectively, with 16 bases between them. The CDR3 has 15 residues. Germline CDR1 and CDR2: ENHRY and SYGVKD. The CDR3 region is CAIILGGTLNYGYTF. CDR3 in DNA: TGTGCCATCATTCTTGGGGGGACCCTTAACTATGGCTACACCTTC.

This clonotype was observed a handful of times. V usage is TRBV29-1 and J usage is TRBJ2-3; 7 nucleotides line up with TRBD1. CDR3 length equals 12 residues. The V gene's germline CDR1 is SQVTM and CDR2 ANQGSEA. J was trimmed by 4 bases and V by 5 bases; bases with no gene match: 3. CDR3 sequence reads: CSVNQGADTQYF. CDR3 DNA sequence: TGCAGCGTTAACCAGGGGGCAGATACGCAGTATTTT.

This clonotype turned up a few times. This chain connects TRBV10-3 to TRBJ2-3; D is tentatively TRBD1 or TRBD2 (6 bases each). V was cut by 6 bases and J by 2 bases, with 18 bases left in between. The CDR3 loop spans 16 amino acids. Germline V lookup: CDR1 ENHRY, CDR2 SYGVKD. Here the CDR3 reads CAIRGGVGSVTDTQYF. CDR3 bases: TGTGCCATCAGGGGGGGCGTCGGGTCCGTCACAGATACGCAGTATTTT.

The V gene is TRBV29-1, the J gene TRBJ2-7; 9 positions match TRBD1. Germline CDR1 is SQVTM and CDR2 is ANQGSEA. This CDR3 contains 13 residues. Trimming at V came to 6 bases and at J to 4 bases, leaving 7 bases not matched to a gene. CDR3 sequence: CSVAGTGPYEQYF. CDR3 coding DNA: TGCAGCGTCGCCGGGACAGGGCCATACGAGCAGTACTTC.

Concerning this clonotype itself: One end of the junction fails to match germline, which may point to a read error. V gene TRBV20-1 combines with J gene TRBJ2-2, with 9 bases aligning to TRBD1. The germline CDR1 and CDR2 sequences are DFQATT and SNEGSKA (reference sequence). CDR3 size: 16 residues. The CDR3 here is CCASDTGGAGTGELFF. CDR3 DNA: TGCTGTGCTAGTGATACAGGGGGCGCGGGTACCGGGGAGCTGTTTTTT.

The CDR3 DNA reads as TGTGCCATCAGTGAGTCAAGGACTGGAAACACCATATATTTT. It encodes CAISESRTGNTIYF. V is TRBV10-3 and J is TRBJ1-3; unclear D gene. In germline, CDR1 is ENHRY, CDR2 SYGVKD. The ends were cut back, 0 bases at V and 2 bases at J, with 5 bases in the middle. The CDR3 consists of 14 residues.

The chain combines TRBV24-1 with TRBJ2-7; no firm D call. Trimming took off 5 bases at V and 4 bases at J, with 11 bases between the two ends. Germline CDR1 reads KGHDR; CDR2 reads SFDVKD. There are 13 residues in the CDR3. In DNA, the CDR3 is TGTGCCACCAGTGTCCACGGAAAATACGAGCAGTACTTC. Encoded protein: CATSVHGKYEQYF.

The chain is built from TRBV7-2 and TRBJ2-7; the match to TRBD1 covers 8 bases. J gave up 5 bases and V 1 base, and 7 bases lay outside the gene matches. CDR3 size: 15 residues. Germline CDR1 is SGHTA and CDR2 is FQGNSA. CDR3 bases: TGTGCCAGCAGCTTAGTCCTGACAGGGGAGGACGAGCAGTACTTC. Amino acid sequence: CASSLVLTGEDEQYF.

This clonotype was detected only a few times. V and J are TRBV5-4 and TRBJ2-7, with D tentatively TRBD2 (6 bases). CDR1 SGHNT and CDR2 YYREEE come from the germline V gene (reference sequence). V gave up 0 bases and J gave up 6 bases, with 16 bases separating them. The CDR3 runs 15 residues. The CDR3 sequence is CASSLAGRGETEQYF. The DNA of the CDR3 is TGTGCCAGCAGCTTGGCAGGGCGGGGAGAGACCGAGCAGTACTTC.

This rearrangement joins TRBV12-3 or TRBV12-4 to TRBJ2-6, with D perhaps matching TRBD2 (5 bases). V lost 5 bases and J lost 4, with 12 bases in between. This CDR3 region has 15 residues. DNA for the CDR3: TGTGCCAGCAGTCCCTCGGGGTCGGGGGCCAACGTCCTGACTTTC. Translating it yields CASSPSGSGANVLTF.